What follows are 24 T cell receptor beta chains derived from one specimen sequenced in a study of blood T cell repertoires in COVID-19. The repertoire was sequenced with immunoSEQ multiplex PCR; TCRdb's copy has only in-frame clones and lacks some. The sample gives under 200,000 clones, around 80% of which show up once; approximately 11% is in the top ten. Sample: PBMCs or T cells enriched from blood (not recorded which). The source is a man aged 45-65 years who had recovered from COVID-19.

The rearrangement joins TRBV20-1 to TRBJ2-1, with D maybe TRBD1 (6 bases). The germline V gene encodes CDR1 DFQATT and CDR2 SNEGSKA (reference sequence). This CDR3 region has 11 residues. The CDR3 region has the DNA TGCAGCCAGACGAGGGGGAATGAGCAGTTCTTC. Encoded protein: CSQTRGNEQFF.

The chain has TRBV28 and TRBJ2-7, with D possibly being TRBD1 (5 bases). Germline V gives CDR1 MDHEN, CDR2 SYDVKM. The V and J ends lost 3 bases and 3 bases respectively, with 9 bases between them. CDR3 length: 13 residues. The DNA of the CDR3 is TGTGCCAGCAGTTTTAGGGGTAACTACGAGCAGTACTTC. The encoded protein is CASSFRGNYEQYF.

This clone showed up just once. The rearrangement uses TRBV7-2 and TRBJ1-2, with 8 bases identical to TRBD1. This CDR3 is built from 12 residues. Germline trimming cut 6 bases from V and 6 bases from J; bases unmatched to any gene: 3. The germline V gene encodes CDR1 SGHTA and CDR2 FQGNSA. Here the CDR3 DNA reads TGTGCCAGCAGGCCAGGGGGCGATGGCTACACCTTC. Encoded protein: CASRPGGDGYTF.

The chain uses TRBV5-3 and TRBJ1-5; 12 nucleotides line up with TRBD1. TRBV5-3 is recorded as an ORF, its role being uncertain. CDR3 length equals 18 residues. J lost 5 bases, V lost 4 bases, and 13 bases had no gene match. The CDR3, as DNA: TGTGCCAGAAGCAGGGTTGGGACAGGGGGCAAGATTGATCAGCCCCAGCATTTT. Residues: CARSRVGTGGKIDQPQHF.

The CDR3 coding sequence is TGCAGCGTTGATGGGAGCGGGGAACACTACAATGAGCAGTTCTTC. Amino acids: CSVDGSGEHYNEQFF. The genes are TRBV29-1 and TRBJ2-1, with TRBD2 identical over 7 bases. J gave up 3 bases and V 3 bases, and 8 bases lay outside the gene matches. The CDR3 length is 15 residues. CDR1 is SQVTM and CDR2 is ANQGSEA in the germline V gene.

Written as DNA, the CDR3 is TGTGCCAGCACCCTGGGGGGGGTGGGAGGCTACACCTTC. It codes for CASTLGGVGGYTF. The J gene is TRBJ1-2, the V gene TRBV11-2; D is possibly TRBD1 (5 bases). V was cut by 7 bases and J by 8 bases, with 17 bases left in between. CDR3 size: 13 residues. Germline CDR1 and CDR2: SGHAT and FQNNGV.

The genes are TRBV30 and TRBJ2-3, with TRBD2 matching over 8 bases. V gave up 5 bases and J gave up 5 bases; unmatched junction bases: 6. Germline V gives CDR1 GTSNPN, CDR2 SVGIG (reference sequence). This CDR3 is 13 amino acids long. CDR3 bases: TGTGCCTGGTCCCAAAGCGGGGGAGATACGCAGTATTTT. Translated: CAWSQSGGDTQYF.

J is TRBJ1-3 and V is TRBV5-1, with D maybe TRBD1 (6 bases). Trimming took off 4 bases at V and 4 bases at J, with 15 bases between the two ends. The germline V gene has CDR1 SGHRS and CDR2 YFSETQ. The CDR3 loop spans 15 amino acids. The CDR3 sequence is CASSHDRTLGNTIYF. The CDR3 nucleotides are TGCGCCAGCAGCCATGACAGGACCCTAGGAAACACCATATATTTT.

The genes are TRBV9 and TRBJ2-5; the match to TRBD2 covers 11 bases. V dropped 4 bases and J dropped 2; count of bases not matched to a gene: 13. This CDR3 contains 18 residues. Germline CDR1 and CDR2: SGDLS and YYNGEE. The CDR3 is CASSPRSGGLAEQETQYF. The CDR3 nucleotides are TGTGCCAGCAGCCCTCGGAGTGGGGGACTAGCGGAACAAGAGACCCAGTACTTC.

The DNA for the CDR3 is TGTGCCAGCAGTGATATACAAGAGACCCAGTACTTC. It specifies CASSDIQETQYF. The chain uses TRBV6-1 and TRBJ2-5; D is unresolved. The CDR3 extends over 12 amino acids. V dropped 3 bases and J dropped 2 bases, with 4 bases sitting between them. Germline V CDR1 and CDR2: MNHNS, SASEGT.

The V gene is TRBV3-1 (or the pseudogene TRBV3-2), the J gene TRBJ1-5; a possible D gene is TRBD1 (6 bases). The CDR3 totals 14 residues. V was pared by 3 bases and J by 4 bases, with 10 bases between. CDR1 is LGHDT, CDR2 YNNKEL, per germline (reference sequence). The CDR3 here is CASSHRGGNQPQHF. The CDR3 region has the DNA TGTGCCAGCAGCCACAGGGGAGGGAATCAGCCCCAGCATTTT.

V and J are TRBV11-3 and TRBJ2-1; 12 bases are a match to TRBD2. V shed 1 base and J 4 bases; nucleotides not matched to a gene: 2. The CDR3 runs 16 residues. Germline V gene lookup returns CDR1 SGHNT and CDR2 YENEEA. As DNA, the CDR3 is TGTGCCAGCAGCTTAGGGACTAGCGGGGTATACAATGAGCAGTTCTTC. Translated: CASSLGTSGVYNEQFF. Based on the CDR3 plus reference TRBV11-3 and TRBJ2-1, the full variable domain is EAGVVQSPRYKIIEKKQPVAFWCNPISGHNTLYWYLQNLGQGPELLIRYENEEAVDDSQLPKDRFSAERLKGVDSTLKIQPAELGDSAVYLCASSLGTSGVYNEQFFGPGTRLTVL.

The chain couples TRBV20-1 to TRBJ1-4; no clear D gene. Trimming stripped 5 bases from V and 12 bases from J, with 13 bases between. The CDR3 runs to 11 residues. The V gene's germline CDR1 is DFQATT and CDR2 SNEGSKA (reference sequence). The CDR3 is CSAQRGLELFF. The CDR3 DNA follows: TGCAGTGCTCAGAGAGGGCTTGAACTGTTTTTT.

The gene calls are TRBV5-4 and TRBJ2-6; D possibly corresponds to TRBD1 (6 bases). Germline CDR1 is SGHNT and CDR2 is YYREEE (reference sequence). The V gene lost 1 base and the J gene lost 0 bases, with 11 bases spanning the gap. The CDR3 runs to 17 residues. CDR3 DNA sequence: TGTGCCAGCAGCTTGATGACAGGTAGCTCTGGGGCCAACGTCCTGACTTTC. Translation: CASSLMTGSSGANVLTF.

Points on this clone: One junction end does not reproduce the germline sequence, and a read error may be involved. V is TRBV3-1 (or the pseudogene TRBV3-2) and J is TRBJ1-2; D remains unclear. There are 10 residues in the CDR3. CDR1 and CDR2 from the germline V gene are LGHDT and YNNKEL (reference sequence). In DNA form, the CDR3 reads TGTGCCAGCAGCCAAGATAAAAGAGACTTC. Translation: CASSQDKRDF.

The rearrangement joins TRBV7-3 to TRBJ2-1; TRBD2 agrees at 7 bases. CDR3 length: 14 residues. Trimming cost V 4 bases and J 10 bases; bases outside gene matches: 10. CDR1 and CDR2 (germline): SGHTA, FQGTGA. For the CDR3, the DNA is TGTGCCAGCAGCTCCTCGGCGGCGGGAGTAGAGCAGTTCTTC. Amino acids: CASSSSAAGVEQFF.

The count of this clone is one. The rearrangement links TRBV30 to TRBJ1-5, with D hard to call. There are 12 residues in the CDR3. CDR1 and CDR2 from the germline V gene are GTSNPN and SVGIG (reference sequence). V was shortened by 1 base and J by 4 bases, with 5 bases between the two germline ends. CDR3 amino acids: CAWSAQNQPQHF. The CDR3 bases are TGTGCCTGGAGTGCACAGAATCAGCCCCAGCATTTT.

The CDR3 DNA is TGTGCCAGCAGCTTTGTTGCGCCGGGCACTGAAGCTTTCTTT. Its protein is CASSFVAPGTEAFF. This chain links TRBV5-5 with TRBJ1-1; no firm D call. The germline gives CDR1 SGHKS, CDR2 YYEKEE (reference sequence). The CDR3 contains 14 residues. Trimming removed 2 bases from V and 4 bases from J, with 12 bases in between.

CDR3 residues: CASNRPRRGTEAFF. The DNA for the CDR3 is TGTGCCAGCAATCGGCCTAGACGGGGCACTGAAGCTTTCTTT. J is TRBJ1-1 and V is TRBV28; D is unclear. Deletions cut 7 bases from V and 4 bases from J, with 16 bases between. The CDR3 spans 14 residues. Per germline, CDR1 MDHEN and CDR2 SYDVKM.

V and J are TRBV30 and TRBJ2-7; perhaps TRBD1 as D (6 bases). This CDR3 comprises 13 residues. Trimming cost V 1 base and J 3 bases, with 10 bases left between them. Germline CDR1 is GTSNPN and CDR2 is SVGIG (reference sequence). The CDR3 sequence is CAWSGQAGYEQYF. The DNA of the CDR3 is TGTGCCTGGAGTGGACAGGCGGGCTACGAGCAGTACTTC.

The J gene is TRBJ2-3, the V gene TRBV5-1; 13 nucleotides match TRBD2. V gave up 3 bases and J gave up 1 base; unmatched junction bases: 8. Germline CDR1 is SGHRS and CDR2 is YFSETQ. This CDR3 region has 18 residues. The CDR3: CASSSGLAGAGGTDTQYF. CDR3 coding DNA: TGCGCCAGCAGCTCAGGACTAGCGGGAGCTGGGGGCACAGATACGCAGTATTTT.

A remark on this clone: Different DNA sequences within this sample yield the same CDR3. J is TRBJ2-2 and V is TRBV19; D remains ambiguous. The V gene lost 2 bases and the J gene lost 4 bases, with 2 bases spanning the gap. The CDR3 runs 12 residues. Germline assignment: CDR1 LNHDA and CDR2 SQIVND (reference sequence). The CDR3 sequence: CASSIRTGELFF. The CDR3 DNA reads TGTGCCAGTAGTATACGCACCGGGGAGCTGTTTTTT. The variable domain in full, with the rest retrieved from reference TRBV19 and TRBJ2-2, is DGGITQSPKYLFRKEGQNVTLSCEQNLNHDAMYWYRQDPGQGLRLIYYSQIVNDFQKGDIAEGYSVSREKKESFPLTVTSAQKNPTAFYLCASSIRTGELFFGEGSRLTVL.

The genes are TRBV5-1 and TRBJ1-1; D gene uncertain. The CDR3 runs to 14 residues. Deletions cut 4 bases from V and 1 base from J, with 11 bases between. Germline V gene data show CDR1 as SGHRS and CDR2 as YFSETQ. The DNA for the CDR3 is TGCGCCAGCAGCCTGTATGGGCCGAACACTGAAGCTTTCTTT. Protein: CASSLYGPNTEAFF.

V and J are TRBV30 and TRBJ1-5; D unresolved. Germline CDR1 and CDR2: GTSNPN and SVGIG (reference sequence). The ends were cut back, 0 bases at V and 2 bases at J, with 11 bases in the middle. This CDR3 comprises 15 residues. CDR3 in amino acids: CAWSVEGWGNQPQHF. CDR3 in DNA: TGTGCCTGGAGTGTAGAGGGTTGGGGCAATCAGCCCCAGCATTTT.